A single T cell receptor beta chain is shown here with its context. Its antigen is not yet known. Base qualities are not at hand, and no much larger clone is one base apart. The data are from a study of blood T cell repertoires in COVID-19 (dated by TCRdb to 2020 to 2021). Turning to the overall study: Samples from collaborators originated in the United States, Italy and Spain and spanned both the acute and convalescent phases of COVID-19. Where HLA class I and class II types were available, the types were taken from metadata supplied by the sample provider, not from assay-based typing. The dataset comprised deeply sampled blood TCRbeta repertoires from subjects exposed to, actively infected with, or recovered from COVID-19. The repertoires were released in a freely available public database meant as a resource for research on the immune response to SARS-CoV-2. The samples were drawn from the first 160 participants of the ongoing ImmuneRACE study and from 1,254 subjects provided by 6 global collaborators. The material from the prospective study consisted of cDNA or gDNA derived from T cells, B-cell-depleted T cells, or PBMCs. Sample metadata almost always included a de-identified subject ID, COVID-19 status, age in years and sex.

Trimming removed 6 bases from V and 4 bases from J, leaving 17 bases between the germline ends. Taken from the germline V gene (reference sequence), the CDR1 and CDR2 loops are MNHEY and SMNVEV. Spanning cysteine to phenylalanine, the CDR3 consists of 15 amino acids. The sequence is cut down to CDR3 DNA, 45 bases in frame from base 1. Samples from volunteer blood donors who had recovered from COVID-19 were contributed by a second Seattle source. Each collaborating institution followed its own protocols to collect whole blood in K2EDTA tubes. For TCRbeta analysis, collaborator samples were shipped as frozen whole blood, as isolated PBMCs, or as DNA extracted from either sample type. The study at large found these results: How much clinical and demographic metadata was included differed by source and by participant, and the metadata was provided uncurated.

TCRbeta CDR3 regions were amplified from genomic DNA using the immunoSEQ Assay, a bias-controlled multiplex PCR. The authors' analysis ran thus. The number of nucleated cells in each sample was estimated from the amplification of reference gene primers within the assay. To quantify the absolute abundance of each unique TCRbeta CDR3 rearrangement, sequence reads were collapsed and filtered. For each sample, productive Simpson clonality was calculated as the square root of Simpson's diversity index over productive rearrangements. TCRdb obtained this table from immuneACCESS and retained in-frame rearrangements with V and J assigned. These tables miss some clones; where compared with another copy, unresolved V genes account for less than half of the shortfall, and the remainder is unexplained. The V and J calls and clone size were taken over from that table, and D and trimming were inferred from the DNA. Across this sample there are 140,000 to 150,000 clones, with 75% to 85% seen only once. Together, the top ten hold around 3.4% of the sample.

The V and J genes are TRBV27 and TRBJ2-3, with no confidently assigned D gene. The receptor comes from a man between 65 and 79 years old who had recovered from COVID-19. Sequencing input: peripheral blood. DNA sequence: TGTGCCAGCAGCGGTTGGAAGACTGAGTCAGATACGCAGTATTTT. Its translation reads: CASSGWKTESDTQYF.